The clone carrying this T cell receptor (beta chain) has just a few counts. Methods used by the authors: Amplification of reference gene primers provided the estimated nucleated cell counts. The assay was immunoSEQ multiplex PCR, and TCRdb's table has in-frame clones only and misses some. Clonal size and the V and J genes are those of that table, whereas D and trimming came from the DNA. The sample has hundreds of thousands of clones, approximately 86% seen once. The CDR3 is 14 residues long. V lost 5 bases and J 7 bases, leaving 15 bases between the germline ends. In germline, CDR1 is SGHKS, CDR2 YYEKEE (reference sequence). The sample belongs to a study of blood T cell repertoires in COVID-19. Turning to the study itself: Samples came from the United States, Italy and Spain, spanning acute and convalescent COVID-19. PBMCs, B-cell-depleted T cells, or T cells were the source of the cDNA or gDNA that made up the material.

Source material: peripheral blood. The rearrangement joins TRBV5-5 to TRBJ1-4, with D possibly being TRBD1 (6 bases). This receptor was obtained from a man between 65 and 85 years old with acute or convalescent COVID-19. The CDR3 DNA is TGTGCCAGCAGGGTACAGGGTACCGGTGAAAAACTGTTTTTT. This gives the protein CASRVQGTGEKLFF.